Shown below are 12 T cell receptor beta chains from a single sample sequenced in a study of OX40 agonist ivuxolimab in advanced cancers. Receptor amplification or capture employed the immunoSEQ multiplex PCR assay. TCRdb limited this immuneACCESS table to in-frame rearrangements with V and J called. A share of clones is missing; checked studies link under half to unresolved V genes, and the rest is unexplained. Present in this sample are just over 95,000 clones, approximately 85% of which were seen just once. The ten largest account for 3.8% of the sample. The input for sequencing was CD4+ or CD8+ T cells sorted from blood, taken in a trial of the OX40 agonist ivuxolimab. These receptor sequences come from an adult with an advanced solid tumor such as melanoma, head and neck, liver or kidney cancer.

This clone is a singleton in its sample. The gene calls are TRBV7-9 and TRBJ2-5; no reliable D call. The J call may be incorrect, as the DNA end agrees better with TRBJ2-7. The CDR3 is 11 amino acids. CDR1 is SEHNR, CDR2 FQNEAQ, per germline (reference sequence). As DNA, the CDR3 is TGTGCCAGCAGCCGCCGTAACGAGCAGTACTTC. As protein: CASSRRNEQYF.

This sequence joins TRBV2 and TRBJ2-5; D might be TRBD2 (6 bases). The CDR3 spans 13 residues. V was cut by 7 bases and J by 4 bases, with 13 bases left in between. Germline assignment: CDR1 SNHLY and CDR2 FYNNEI. In DNA, the CDR3 is TGTGCCAGCAATAATCGGGGGAGAGAGACCCAGTACTTC. It specifies CASNNRGRETQYF.

The V gene is TRBV6-5, the J gene TRBJ2-2; 8 nucleotides match TRBD1. With V trimmed by 5 bases and J by 3 bases, 5 bases remained unmatched. From germline, CDR1 is MNHEY and CDR2 SVGAGI. The CDR3 is made up of 15 amino acids. Here the CDR3 DNA reads TGTGCCAGCAGTACCCAGGGGGCGCACACCGGGGAGCTGTTTTTT. Its translation is CASSTQGAHTGELFF.

This chain links TRBV6-1 with TRBJ2-1; D may be TRBD2 (6 bases). The V end lost 3 bases, the J end lost 4 bases, and 7 bases lay between the germline ends. Germline CDR1 MNHNS, CDR2 SASEGT. CDR3 length equals 13 residues. Here the CDR3 reads CASSETSYNEQFF. The CDR3 region has the DNA TGTGCCAGCAGTGAGACTAGTTACAATGAGCAGTTCTTC.

V gene TRBV7-9 combines with J gene TRBJ2-1; D assignment may be TRBD1 or TRBD2 (5 bases each). Trimming shortened V by 4 bases and J by 12 bases, and 16 bases separated the two germline ends. The CDR3 sequence is 13 residues long. The germline V gene has CDR1 SEHNR and CDR2 FQNEAQ (reference sequence). CDR3 sequence reads: CASSSQGARGQFF. CDR3 sequence (DNA): TGTGCCAGCAGCTCCCAGGGAGCCCGGGGGCAGTTCTTC.

V usage is TRBV6-5 and J usage is TRBJ2-5, with D possibly matching TRBD1 (6 bases). The J call could be wrong; TRBJ2-7 is a better fit for the DNA end. Germline V gene data show CDR1 as MNHEY and CDR2 as SVGAGI. The CDR3 contains 13 residues. The CDR3 loop reads CASAQGMNYEQYF. CDR3 sequence (DNA): TGTGCCAGCGCCCAGGGGATGAACTACGAGCAGTACTTC.

This clone was picked up a small number of times. The chain uses TRBV6-1 and TRBJ2-5; TRBD1 matches 7 bases. The ends lost 7 bases at V and 3 bases at J; junction bases unmatched: 11. CDR1 is MNHNS and CDR2 is SASEGT in the germline V gene. CDR3 length equals 15 residues. The CDR3 nucleotides are TGTGCCAGCATCCCGTGGGGGACAGAAAAAGAGACCCAGTACTTC. Residues: CASIPWGTEKETQYF.

This chain uses TRBV4-2 with TRBJ2-2; no clear D gene. The CDR3 spans 15 residues. V lost 3 bases to trimming and J lost 6 bases, with 14 bases between them. Germline CDR1 LGHNA, CDR2 YNFKEQ. In DNA form, the CDR3 reads TGTGCCAGCAGCCACACGTACGGTGGGGCCGGGGAGCTGTTTTTT. The encoded protein is CASSHTYGGAGELFF.

The chain combines TRBV7-8 with TRBJ1-4; 7 bases fit TRBD1. The trim removed 3 bases at V and 7 bases at J, leaving 11 bases unmatched. The CDR3 is made up of 16 amino acids. From germline, CDR1 is SGHVS and CDR2 FQNEAQ. The CDR3 loop reads CASSLGQGGAPEKLFF. The CDR3 nucleotides are TGTGCCAGCAGCTTGGGCCAGGGGGGGGCGCCTGAAAAACTGTTTTTT. Using reference TRBV7-8 and TRBJ1-4 for the parts outside the CDR3, the full variable domain is GAGVSQSPRYKVAKRGQDVALRCDPISGHVSLFWYQQALGQGPEFLTYFQNEAQLDKSGLPSDRFFAERPEGSVSTLKIQRTQQEDSAVYLCASSLGQGGAPEKLFFGSGTQLSVL.

The gene calls are TRBV27 and TRBJ2-7; D is undetermined. This CDR3 contains 13 residues. Germline lookup yields CDR1 MNHEY and CDR2 SMNVEV (reference sequence). Trimming removed 6 bases from V and 0 bases from J, with 9 bases in between. This CDR3 is CASRYSPSYEQYF. The CDR3 region has the DNA TGTGCCAGCAGATACAGTCCCTCCTACGAGCAGTACTTC.

A few counts support this clone. The V and J genes are TRBV18 and TRBJ2-3, with TRBD2 identical over 10 bases. J was trimmed by 3 bases and V by 3 bases; bases with no gene match: 9. This CDR3 has 17 amino acids. From germline, CDR1 is KGHSH and CDR2 LQKENI. The CDR3 DNA follows: TGTGCCAGCTCACCCCTTTTAGCGGGAGGAGGAACAGATACGCAGTATTTT. Amino acids: CASSPLLAGGGTDTQYF.

About this clone itself: At one of its ends the junction is not consistent with the germline gene, which may arise from a read error. This chain links TRBV6-6 with TRBJ2-5, with unresolved D. Germline loops: CDR1 MNHNY, CDR2 SVGAGI (reference sequence). The length of the CDR3 is 12 residues. CDR3 DNA sequence: TGTGCCAGCAGTTATAACCAAGGGACCCAGTACTTC. It yields the protein CASSYNQGTQYF.